The T cell receptor (beta chain) under discussion was sequenced for a study of identical twins. One entry per CDR3 protein, called by TCRdb with MiXCR from the 5' RACE reads. In the table there are approximately 350,000 distinct CDR3 sequences, roughly an eighth of which are singletons. Every donor was a healthy Caucasian. The CDR3 spans 14 residues. Trimming removed 2 bases from V and 5 bases from J, with 12 bases in between. Germline CDR1 reads MNHEY; CDR2 reads SVGAGI. The same data also contributed to another study, on yellow fever vaccine responses in identical twins.

The genes are TRBV6-5 and TRBJ1-1, with D possibly TRBD1 on 5 matching bases. The origin of this receptor is a woman younger than 30 in good health. Specimen: CD8+ T cells sorted from blood. The CDR3 coding sequence is TGTGCCAGCAGTTACGGGCAGGGTGTTACTGAAGCTTTCTTT. Protein: CASSYGQGVTEAFF.